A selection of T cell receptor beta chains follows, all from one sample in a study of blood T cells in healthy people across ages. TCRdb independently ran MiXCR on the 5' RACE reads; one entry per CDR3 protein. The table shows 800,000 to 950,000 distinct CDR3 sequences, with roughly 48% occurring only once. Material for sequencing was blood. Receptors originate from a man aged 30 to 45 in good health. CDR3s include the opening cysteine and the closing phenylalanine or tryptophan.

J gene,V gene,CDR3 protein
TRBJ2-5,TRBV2,CASSERFSGQETQYF
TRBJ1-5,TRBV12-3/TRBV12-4,CASRSGQGSRQPQHF
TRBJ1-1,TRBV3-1,CASSHIDRGHVGAFF
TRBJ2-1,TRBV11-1,CASLRDSYNEQFF
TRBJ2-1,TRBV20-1,CSAHGDQSYNEQFF
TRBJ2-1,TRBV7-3,CASSDTGTRYGNEQFF
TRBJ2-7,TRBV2,CASRETSSSYEQYF
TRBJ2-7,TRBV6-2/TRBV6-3,CASSDIGGQEQYF
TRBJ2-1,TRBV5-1,CASSGTGLSYNEQFF
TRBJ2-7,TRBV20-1,CSLQAGNIRGGEQYF
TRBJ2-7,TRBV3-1,CASSQDVLAPPYEQYF
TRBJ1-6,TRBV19,CASSVGQGIGSPLHF
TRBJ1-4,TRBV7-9,CASSSDRQEKLFF
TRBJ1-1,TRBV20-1,CSARDHRGNTEAFF
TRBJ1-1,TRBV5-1,CASSLRGLPEAFF
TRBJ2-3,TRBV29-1,CSGWGTGRTNTQYF
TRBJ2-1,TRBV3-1,CASSQDRASGNERFF
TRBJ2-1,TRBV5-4,CASSLAASGGHNEQFF
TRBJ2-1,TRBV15,CATSRDPALTVDTEQFF
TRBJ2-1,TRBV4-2,CASSQEGNREYNEQFF